This T cell receptor beta chain was recorded in a study of T cell responses to AZD1222 COVID-19 vaccine. The CDR3 has 16 amino acids. Germline V gene lookup returns CDR1 SGHRS and CDR2 YFSETQ. V lost 5 bases, J lost 5 bases, and 23 bases lay in between. Data came from immunoSEQ multiplex PCR; TCRdb stores just in-frame clones and leaves some out. The table records under 150,000 clones, around 94% of them present only once. This sample comprised peripheral blood, obtained on day 0 of AZD1222 vaccination. The receptor's source is an adult in good health. The J gene is TRBJ2-7, the V gene TRBV5-1; D perhaps matches TRBD2 (6 bases). The chain's CDR3 is CASRITSYRPQDEQYF. For the CDR3, the DNA is TGCGCCAGCAGGATAACTAGCTACAGGCCCCAGGACGAGCAGTACTTC. The whole variable domain, filled in from reference TRBV5-1 and TRBJ2-7, reads KAGVTQTPRYLIKTRGQQVTLSCSPISGHRSVSWYQQTPGQGLQFLFEYFSETQRNKGNFPGRFSGRQFSNSRSEMNVSTLELGDSALYLCASRITSYRPQDEQYFGPGTRLTVT.